This TCR beta chain originates from a study of cytotoxic CD8 clonotypes in ibrutinib-treated CLL (dated by TCRdb to the early 2020s). For the study in its entirety: The cohort was composed of more than ten relapsed/refractory and 15 treatment-naive patients; IGHV unmutated status was identified in some 17 patients. Partial responses were observed in roughly 25 patients and complete responses in 2; after a median follow-up of 68 months, remission was maintained in 15 or so patients and progression was observed in 12. On average, each sample yielded some 250,000 productive templates and under 95,000 productive rearrangements. Every sample from remission and from progressive disease was obtained while the patients were still on ibrutinib. The response samples were drawn at a median of roughly eleven months into treatment, with a range of about 6 to 40 months. Cryopreserved peripheral blood mononuclear cells were obtained before treatment, at response, and at either sustained remission or disease progression. Of the 90 or so people in the trial, approximately 28 had longitudinal samples available.

Comments on this clone: Its antigen is unknown. No base quality values were provided; no much bigger clone lies one nucleotide off.

Approximately 2 micrograms of genomic DNA were extracted from cryopreserved PBMCs for TCR beta library preparation. High-throughput TCR beta sequencing was performed on longitudinal blood samples from CLL patients receiving ibrutinib monotherapy. The patients were enrolled in a single-center, open-label phase 2 trial of ibrutinib monotherapy. The CDR3 starts with the cysteine, ends with the phenylalanine, and has 15 residues. The kept DNA is CDR3 alone, 45 bases in frame from the first base. Trimming costs V 5 bases and J 0 bases, and their ends lie 13 bases apart. Reading the germline V gene (reference sequence) gives CDR1 SEHNR and CDR2 FQNEAQ. The goal of deep resolution MiSeq sequencing was a depth between 1 in 1 million and 1 in 200,000 T cells, and coverage averaged 10x per clonotype. The immunoSEQ hsTCRB Kit was used to generate TCR beta libraries. As for the authors' bioinformatics: Data were analyzed with ImmunoSEQ Data Assistant and ImmunoSEQ Analyzer, with V, D and J genes assigned per IMGT definitions. Clonality, which ranges from 0 to 1, was calculated as one minus the normalized Shannon entropy of productive rearrangement frequencies. Only overrepresented clonotypes making up at least 0.05% of the repertoire of each patient were included in the public clonotype analysis. About a dozen repertoires from age-matched healthy donors, obtained from immuneACCESS, served as clonality controls. TCRdb retrieved this table from immuneACCESS and kept in-frame rearrangements only. Not all clones are present; in checked studies, unresolved V genes account for under half, and no reason is known for the remainder. The DNA was the basis for D and trimming; V, J and clone size are from that table. Present in this sample are roughly 330,000 clones, over 55% of which were seen just once. Of the sample, approximately 6% is held by the ten largest clones.

The research as a whole found: An increase in clonality was observed at ibrutinib response, with clonality remaining stable during sustained remission and falling back toward baseline at progression. At baseline, clonality was higher than in age-matched healthy donors and showed a strong correlation with circulating CD8+ T-cell counts. Public clonotypes were found to be uncommon and were observed to contract or remain stable during treatment; the increase in clonality was shown to reflect expansion of private clonotypes at ibrutinib response. Sampling times were not matched between patients in sustained remission and patients whose disease was progressing, and lymph node repertoires were not examined.

The receptor comes from a human donor with chronic lymphocytic leukemia. Rearrangement joined TRBV7-9 to TRBJ1-1, with the D gene not confidently named. Here the sequenced sample was PBMCs, taken after 36 months of ibrutinib treatment. The encoded CDR3 is CASSPRVRMNTEAFF. Here is the DNA: TGTGCCAGCAGCCCGAGGGTCAGAATGAACACTGAAGCTTTCTTT.